The source of this TCR beta chain is a study of T cells in Graves' hyperthyroidism and ophthalmopathy. At the level of the study: At initial diagnosis, before any treatment had begun, peripheral blood was obtained.

Trimming took 2 bases from V and 1 from J; bases not matched to a gene: 6. The CDR3 is 17 residues long. CDR1 and CDR2 (germline): MDHEN, SYDVKM. Points on this clonotype: Antigen unknown.

The CDR3 regions of TCR beta were amplified from RNA transcripts. A first-round RT-PCR of the TCR CDR3 used the HTBI primer set. MiXCR, run by TCRdb on the multiplex PCR reads, gives a single entry per CDR3 protein. The table records about 360,000 distinct CDR3 sequences, about 13% of them present only once. Whole-study results and caveats: Ophthalmopathy got predicted by the model a median approximately 6.3 months before its onset. Most expanded thyroid clonotypes above 0.001 also appeared in blood.

Diagnosis rested on symptoms, serum thyroxine and TRAb, thyroid ultrasound, and orbital computed tomography. The sample comprised blood. This TCR derives from a woman aged 18-29 years with Graves' hyperthyroidism. This chain uses TRBV28 with TRBJ2-3; 10 positions agree with TRBD2. The CDR3 protein is CASSLQAGGSGTDTQYF. Here the CDR3 DNA reads TGTGCCAGCAGTTTACAAGCGGGAGGGTCCGGCACAGATACGCAGTATTTT. Based on the CDR3 plus reference TRBV28 and TRBJ2-3, the full variable domain is DVKVTQSSRYLVKRTGEKVFLECVQDMDHENMFWYRQDPGLGLRLIYFSYDVKMKEKGDIPEGYSVSREKKERFSLILESASTNQTSMYLCASSLQAGGSGTDTQYFGPGTRLTVL.